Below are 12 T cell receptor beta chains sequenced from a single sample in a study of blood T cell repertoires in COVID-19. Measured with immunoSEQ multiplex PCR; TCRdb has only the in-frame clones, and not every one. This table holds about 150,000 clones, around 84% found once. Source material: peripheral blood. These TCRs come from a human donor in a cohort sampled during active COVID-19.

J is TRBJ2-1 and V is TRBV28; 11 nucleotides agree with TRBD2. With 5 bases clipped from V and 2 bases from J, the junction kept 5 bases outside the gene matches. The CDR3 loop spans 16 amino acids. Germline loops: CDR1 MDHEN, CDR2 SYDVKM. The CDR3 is CASSAGLAGPYNEQFF. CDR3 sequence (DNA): TGTGCCAGCAGTGCCGGACTAGCGGGCCCCTACAATGAGCAGTTCTTC.

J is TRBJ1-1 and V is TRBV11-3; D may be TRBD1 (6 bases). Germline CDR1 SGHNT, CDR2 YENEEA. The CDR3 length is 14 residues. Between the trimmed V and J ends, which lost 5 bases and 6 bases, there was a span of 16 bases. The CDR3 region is CASSRTTGGSEAFF. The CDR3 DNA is TGTGCCAGCAGCCGGACGACGGGGGGCTCTGAAGCTTTCTTT.

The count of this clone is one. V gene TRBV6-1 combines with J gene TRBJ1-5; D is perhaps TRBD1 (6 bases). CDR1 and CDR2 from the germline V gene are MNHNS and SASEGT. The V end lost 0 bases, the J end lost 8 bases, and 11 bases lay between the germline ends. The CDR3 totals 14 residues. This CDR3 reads CASSEAPRGEPQHF. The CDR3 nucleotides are TGTGCCAGCAGTGAAGCCCCCAGGGGTGAGCCCCAGCATTTT.

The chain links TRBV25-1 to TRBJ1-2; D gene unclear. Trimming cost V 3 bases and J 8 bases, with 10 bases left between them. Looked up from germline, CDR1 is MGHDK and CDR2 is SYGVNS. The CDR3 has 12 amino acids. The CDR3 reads CASSEVLRGYTF. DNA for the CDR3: TGTGCCAGCAGTGAGGTTCTCAGGGGCTACACCTTC.

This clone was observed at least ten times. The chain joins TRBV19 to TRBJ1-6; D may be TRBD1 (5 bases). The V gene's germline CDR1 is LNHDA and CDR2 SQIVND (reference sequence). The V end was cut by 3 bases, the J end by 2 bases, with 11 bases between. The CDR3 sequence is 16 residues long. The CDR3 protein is CASSIDPGTYNSPLHF. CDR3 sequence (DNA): TGTGCCAGTAGTATCGATCCAGGGACCTATAATTCACCCCTCCACTTT.

CDR3 DNA: TGTGCCAGCAGACAACTAGCGGGGGGCCTGGATACGCAGTATTTT. This translates into CASRQLAGGLDTQYF. The chain uses TRBV11-2 and TRBJ2-3; TRBD2 agrees at 12 bases. The CDR3 is 15 residues long. CDR1 is SGHAT, CDR2 FQNNGV, per germline. J was trimmed by 6 bases and V by 6 bases; bases with no gene match: 7.

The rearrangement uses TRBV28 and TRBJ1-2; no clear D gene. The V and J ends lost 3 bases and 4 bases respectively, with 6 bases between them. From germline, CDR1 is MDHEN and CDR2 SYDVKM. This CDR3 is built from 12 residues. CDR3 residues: CASSLNSYGYTF. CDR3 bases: TGTGCCAGCAGTTTGAACAGCTATGGCTACACCTTC.

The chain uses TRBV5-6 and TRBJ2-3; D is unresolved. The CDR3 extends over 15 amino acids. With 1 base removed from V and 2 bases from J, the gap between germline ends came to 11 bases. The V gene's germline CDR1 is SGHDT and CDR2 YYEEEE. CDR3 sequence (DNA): TGTGCCAGCAGCTTGTCGGTAACCCTCACAGATACGCAGTATTTT. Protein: CASSLSVTLTDTQYF.

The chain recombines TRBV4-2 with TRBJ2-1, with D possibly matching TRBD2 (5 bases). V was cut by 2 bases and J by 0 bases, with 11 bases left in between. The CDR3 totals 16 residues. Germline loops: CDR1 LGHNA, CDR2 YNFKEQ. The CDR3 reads CASSQSAGNSYNEQFF. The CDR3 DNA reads TGTGCCAGCAGCCAATCGGCGGGTAACTCCTACAATGAGCAGTTCTTC.

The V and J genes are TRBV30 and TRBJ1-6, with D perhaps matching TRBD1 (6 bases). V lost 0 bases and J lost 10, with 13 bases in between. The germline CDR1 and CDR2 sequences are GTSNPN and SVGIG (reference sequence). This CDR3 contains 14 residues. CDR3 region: CAWSVGQPSSPLHF. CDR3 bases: TGTGCCTGGAGTGTAGGACAGCCTTCCTCACCCCTCCACTTT.

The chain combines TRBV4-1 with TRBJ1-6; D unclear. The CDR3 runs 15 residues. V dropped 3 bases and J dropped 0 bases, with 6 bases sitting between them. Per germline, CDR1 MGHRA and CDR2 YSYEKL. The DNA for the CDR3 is TGCGCCAGCAGCCAGCACAGCTCCTATAATTCACCCCTCCACTTT. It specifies CASSQHSSYNSPLHF.

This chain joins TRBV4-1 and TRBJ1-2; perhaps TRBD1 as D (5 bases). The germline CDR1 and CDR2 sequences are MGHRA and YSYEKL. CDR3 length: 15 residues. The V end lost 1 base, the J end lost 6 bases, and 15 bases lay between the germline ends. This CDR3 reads CASSQVLGQRNGYTF. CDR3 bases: TGCGCCAGCAGCCAAGTCCTGGGGCAACGGAATGGCTACACCTTC.